The sequence of this TCR beta chain was determined in a study of cytomegalovirus exposure and HLA in healthy donors. PCR was performed using 60 Vbeta and 13 Jbeta primers. The data were produced by immunoSEQ multiplex PCR, yet TCRdb's version contains in-frame clones alone and is incomplete. Among about 99,000 clones, less than 85% were seen once, and the ten largest hold roughly 5.4%. CDR1 is SGHDT and CDR2 is YYEEEE in the germline V gene. The junction had 9 bases not matched to a gene; V was cut back by 4 bases and J by 8 bases. The CDR3 spans 16 residues. Study-wide points: Evidence from a later analysis indicated that most CMV-associated TCR beta chains looked HLA-restricted.

As regards this clone: Its antigen is as yet unknown.

The rearrangement uses TRBV5-6 and TRBJ1-4; 12 bases are a match to TRBD1. The sample taken for sequencing was PBMCs. The source of this sequence is a woman aged 18-29 years in good health and CMV-seropositive. The CDR3 sequence is CASSSGTGGLREKLFF. Written as DNA, the CDR3 is TGTGCCAGCAGCAGCGGGACAGGGGGCTTAAGGGAAAAACTGTTTTTT.